This T cell receptor beta chain stems from a study of blood T cells in healthy people across ages. A second PCR, run for 7 to 11 cycles, used a sample-barcoded 5' primer plus a J-beta primer mix. TCRdb called the 5' RACE reads again in MiXCR, with one record for every CDR3 protein. The sample lists roughly 700,000 distinct CDR3 sequences; about 52% were seen once. To note about this clonotype: Its antigen is unknown.

V was shortened by 0 bases and J by 5 bases, with 17 bases between the two germline ends. Germline V gene data show CDR1 as SGHRS and CDR2 as YFSETQ. The CDR3 runs 16 residues. The study, taken as a whole, reports: Possibly, changes in expanded clonotypes were confounded because donor CMV status was unknown.

This clonotype originated in a woman aged 55-69 years in good health. Material for sequencing was blood. The chain carries TRBV5-1 and TRBJ2-5; D may be TRBD2 (6 bases). The CDR3 sequence: CASSLGSSGFWETQYF. Here the CDR3 DNA reads TGCGCCAGCAGCTTGGGAAGCAGCGGGTTTTGGGAGACCCAGTACTTC.